These 13 T cell receptor beta chains were sequenced from one sample in a study of identical twins. MiXCR, run by TCRdb on the 5' RACE reads, gives a single entry per CDR3 protein. This table has 500,000 or so distinct CDR3 sequences, approximately 22% appearing once. The same sample was also used in a study of T cells expressing NK-cell markers.

Source material: CD4+ T cells sorted from blood. These receptors were obtained from a young woman in good health.

This clonotype was detected a few times. The chain is built from TRBV5-1 and TRBJ1-4; D is ambiguous. The CDR3 is 14 residues long. With 1 base removed from V and 7 bases from J, the gap between germline ends came to 11 bases. Germline assignment: CDR1 SGHRS and CDR2 YFSETQ. In DNA form, the CDR3 reads TGCGCCAGCAGCTTGTCAAGAGGAGTTGAAAAACTGTTTTTT. It encodes CASSLSRGVEKLFF.

The CDR3 DNA reads as TGTGCCAGCAGCCCCGCGAGCTCCTACAATGAGCAGTTCTTC. This codes for CASSPASSYNEQFF. The chain combines TRBV7-9 with TRBJ2-1; D not resolved. This CDR3 has 14 residues. V lost 5 bases to trimming and J lost 0 bases, with 8 bases between them. Germline V lookup: CDR1 SEHNR, CDR2 FQNEAQ (reference sequence). Full variable domain (missing parts from reference TRBV7-9 and TRBJ2-1): DTGVSQNPRHKITKRGQNVTFRCDPISEHNRLYWYRQTLGQGPEFLTYFQNEAQLEKSRLLSDRFSAERPKGSFSTLEIQRTEQGDSAMYLCASSPASSYNEQFFGPGTRLTVL.

This clonotype was counted a few times. The chain combines TRBV5-1 with TRBJ2-3; TRBD2 matches 9 bases. V trimming: 0 bases; J trimming: 5 bases; junction bases outside the gene matches: 7. Germline V gene data show CDR1 as SGHRS and CDR2 as YFSETQ. This CDR3 spans 16 amino acids. The CDR3 loop is CASSLGIAGVGDTQYF. DNA of the CDR3: TGCGCCAGCAGCTTGGGCATAGCGGGAGTGGGAGATACGCAGTATTTT.

This clonotype has a handful of counts. V usage is TRBV9 and J usage is TRBJ2-7; TRBD1 might be the D (7 bases). The germline V gene encodes CDR1 SGDLS and CDR2 YYNGEE. CDR3 size: 13 residues. The germline V and J ends were trimmed by 3 bases and 2 bases, with 9 bases remaining between them. The CDR3 sequence: CASSGGTAYEQYF. CDR3 nucleotide sequence: TGTGCCAGCAGCGGCGGGACAGCCTACGAGCAGTACTTC.

The chain carries TRBV9 and TRBJ1-2; D is unclear. Germline CDR1 and CDR2: SGDLS and YYNGEE. V dropped 3 bases and J dropped 7 bases, with 16 bases sitting between them. This CDR3 has 14 residues. The CDR3 sequence: CASSGYGTEGGYTF. The CDR3 bases are TGTGCCAGCAGCGGGTATGGCACCGAGGGTGGCTACACCTTC. The full variable domain, rest sourced from reference TRBV9 and TRBJ1-2, is DSGVTQTPKHLITATGQRVTLRCSPRSGDLSVYWYQQSLDQGLQFLIQYYNGEERAKGNILERFSAQQFPDLHSELNLSSLELGDSALYFCASSGYGTEGGYTFGSGTRLTVV.

The chain recombines TRBV9 with TRBJ2-3, with D tentatively TRBD1 (5 bases). With 0 bases removed from V and 1 base from J, the gap between germline ends came to 6 bases. The CDR3 consists of 14 residues. Looked up from germline, CDR1 is SGDLS and CDR2 is YYNGEE. The chain's CDR3 is CASSVARGTDTQYF. CDR3 bases: TGTGCCAGCAGCGTAGCCAGGGGCACAGATACGCAGTATTTT.

The chain uses TRBV7-2 and TRBJ2-7; maybe TRBD1 (6 bases). The CDR3 has 13 residues. V dropped 11 bases and J dropped 4 bases, with 18 bases sitting between them. CDR1 is SGHTA and CDR2 is FQGNSA in the germline V gene. The CDR3 is CAGTTGLLYEQYF. CDR3 DNA sequence: TGTGCCGGCACCACAGGGTTACTGTACGAGCAGTACTTC.

A few counts support this clonotype. This chain uses TRBV7-8 with TRBJ2-7, with D unresolved. Germline lookup yields CDR1 SGHVS and CDR2 FQNEAQ. The germline V and J ends were trimmed by 2 bases and 4 bases, with 9 bases remaining between them. CDR3 length: 13 residues. Written as DNA, the CDR3 is TGTGCCAGCAGCTTACTGGCCCTATACGAGCAGTACTTC. Translating gives CASSLLALYEQYF.

A few counts support this clonotype. The chain is built from TRBV20-1 and TRBJ1-6; D might be TRBD1 (5 bases). V was shortened by 0 bases and J by 7 bases, with 13 bases between the two germline ends. Germline V lookup: CDR1 DFQATT, CDR2 SNEGSKA (reference sequence). The CDR3 has 15 residues. The CDR3 DNA reads TGCAGTGCTAGAGATCTCGGGGGTCAGAATTCACCCCTCCACTTT. Translated: CSARDLGGQNSPLHF.

This clonotype was counted between two and nine times. V and J are TRBV20-1 and TRBJ2-2; 10 bases match TRBD1. Germline loops: CDR1 DFQATT, CDR2 SNEGSKA (reference sequence). The CDR3 extends over 16 amino acids. The V and J ends lost 0 bases and 7 bases, in that order; junction bases with no gene match: 8. In DNA form, the CDR3 reads TGCAGTGCTAGAGATCCCGGGACAGGGGTGAGCGGGGAGCTGTTTTTT. It is translated as CSARDPGTGVSGELFF.

This clonotype was counted between two and nine times. This sequence joins TRBV7-2 and TRBJ2-1; 12 positions match TRBD2. Germline assignment: CDR1 SGHTA and CDR2 FQGNSA. The ends lost 5 bases at V and 7 bases at J; junction bases unmatched: 9. The CDR3 length is 16 residues. CDR3 in DNA: TGTGCCAGCAGCCCACAGGGGCTAGCGGGAGGGAATGAGCAGTTCTTC. Translated: CASSPQGLAGGNEQFF.

The chain joins TRBV2 to TRBJ2-1; D perhaps matches TRBD2 (6 bases). From germline, CDR1 is SNHLY and CDR2 FYNNEI. The CDR3 covers 15 residues. With 8 bases removed from V and 0 bases from J, the gap between germline ends came to 14 bases. The CDR3 reads CASGNPGSSYNEQFF. The CDR3 nucleotides are TGTGCCAGCGGAAACCCCGGGAGCTCCTACAATGAGCAGTTCTTC.

The genes are TRBV12-3 or TRBV12-4 and TRBJ2-3; no reliable D call. The V gene lost 3 bases and the J gene lost 7 bases, with 14 bases spanning the gap. The CDR3 length is 14 residues. CDR3 coding DNA: TGTGCCAGCAGTTTTGGTAAAAGGCGGAATACGCAGTATTTT. Its translation: CASSFGKRRNTQYF.